These T cell receptor beta chains were read from a single sample in a study of T cells after yellow fever vaccination. TCRdb re-derived calls from the 5' RACE reads in MiXCR, one entry per CDR3 protein. The data contain hundreds of thousands of distinct CDR3 sequences, approximately 18% of them singletons. This material consisted of PBMCs, taken before the yellow fever booster vaccination. Source of these receptors: a man between 18 and 35 years old who received the YFV17D yellow fever vaccine. Both conserved end residues are part of each CDR3. D genes are given only for firm matches. For some rows the clone size is stated as once, few or many, or as a class when expanded; others skip it.

d_call: .
clone_size: .
j_call: TRBJ2-1
v_call: TRBV20-1
cdr3_aa: CSARADSYNEQFF
cdr3_nt: TGCAGTGCTAGAGCCGACAGCTACAATGAGCAGTTCTTC

d_call: .
clone_size: .
j_call: TRBJ2-1
v_call: TRBV2
cdr3_aa: CASSEGSGEQFF
cdr3_nt: TGTGCCAGCAGTGAAGGGAGCGGGGAGCAGTTCTTC

d_call: TRBD2
clone_size: few
j_call: TRBJ2-3
v_call: TRBV9
cdr3_aa: CASSASFGGTLTDTQYF
cdr3_nt: TGTGCCAGCAGCGCTTCCTTCGGGGGGACTCTCACAGATACGCAGTATTTT

d_call: .
clone_size: .
j_call: TRBJ1-1
v_call: TRBV20-1
cdr3_aa: CSAIGMDTEAFF
cdr3_nt: TGCAGTGCTATAGGGATGGACACTGAAGCTTTCTTT

d_call: TRBD1
clone_size: few
j_call: TRBJ1-2
v_call: TRBV20-1
cdr3_aa: CSARPPTGGYGYTF
cdr3_nt: TGCAGTGCTAGACCCCCGACAGGGGGCTATGGCTACACCTTC

d_call: .
clone_size: few
j_call: TRBJ2-3
v_call: TRBV7-9
cdr3_aa: CASRSGTPDTQYF
cdr3_nt: TGTGCCAGCAGGTCGGGGACGCCAGATACGCAGTATTTT

d_call: .
clone_size: .
j_call: TRBJ2-3
v_call: TRBV2
cdr3_aa: CASSDWSDTQYF
cdr3_nt: TGTGCCAGCAGTGATTGGTCAGATACGCAGTATTTT

d_call: .
clone_size: few
j_call: TRBJ2-2
v_call: TRBV15
cdr3_aa: CATSRHVANTGELFF
cdr3_nt: TGTGCCACCAGCAGACATGTCGCGAACACCGGGGAGCTGTTTTTT

d_call: TRBD1
clone_size: .
j_call: TRBJ2-7
v_call: TRBV10-3
cdr3_aa: CAITPDRGSEQYF
cdr3_nt: TGTGCCATCACCCCGGACAGGGGAAGCGAGCAGTACTTC

d_call: .
clone_size: few
j_call: TRBJ1-5
v_call: TRBV2
cdr3_aa: CASTNGGVNQPQHF
cdr3_nt: TGTGCCAGCACCAACGGAGGAGTCAATCAGCCCCAGCATTTT

d_call: .
clone_size: .
j_call: TRBJ2-4
v_call: TRBV6-2/TRBV6-3
cdr3_aa: CASNPTEFFAKNIQYF
cdr3_nt: TGTGCCAGCAACCCGACAGAGTTCTTCGCCAAAAACATTCAGTACTTC

d_call: .
clone_size: .
j_call: TRBJ2-2
v_call: TRBV30
cdr3_aa: CAWSVFVAGELFF
cdr3_nt: TGTGCCTGGAGTGTGTTTGTGGCCGGGGAGCTGTTTTTT

d_call: .
clone_size: few
j_call: TRBJ1-2
v_call: TRBV7-2
cdr3_aa: CASSLPTVNYGYTF
cdr3_nt: TGTGCCAGCAGCCTCCCGACAGTCAACTATGGCTACACCTTC

d_call: .
clone_size: .
j_call: TRBJ1-1
v_call: TRBV18
cdr3_aa: CASSPNGISTEAFF
cdr3_nt: TGTGCCAGCTCACCTAACGGGATTAGCACTGAAGCTTTCTTT

d_call: TRBD1
clone_size: few
j_call: TRBJ2-3
v_call: TRBV25-1
cdr3_aa: CASSDPASTGLTDTQYF
cdr3_nt: TGTGCCAGCAGTGACCCAGCATCGACAGGGCTCACAGATACGCAGTATTTT

d_call: TRBD1
clone_size: few
j_call: TRBJ2-3
v_call: TRBV5-1
cdr3_aa: CASSLGQDTDTQYF
cdr3_nt: TGCGCCAGCAGCTTAGGACAGGACACAGATACGCAGTATTTT

d_call: .
clone_size: few
j_call: TRBJ1-1
v_call: TRBV7-9
cdr3_aa: CASSPRLYDVTEAFF
cdr3_nt: TGTGCCAGCAGCCCTCGACTGTACGACGTCACTGAAGCTTTCTTT

d_call: TRBD2
clone_size: .
j_call: TRBJ2-3
v_call: TRBV4-2
cdr3_aa: CASSQGLDLDTQYF
cdr3_nt: TGTGCCAGCAGCCAGGGACTAGACCTAGATACGCAGTATTTT

d_call: TRBD2
clone_size: few
j_call: TRBJ2-1
v_call: TRBV5-1
cdr3_aa: CASSSNAGVNEQFF
cdr3_nt: TGCGCCAGCAGCTCCAATGCGGGAGTCAATGAGCAGTTCTTC

d_call: TRBD1
clone_size: .
j_call: TRBJ1-4
v_call: TRBV7-2
cdr3_aa: CASSAWTGEKLFF
cdr3_nt: TGTGCCAGCAGCGCCTGGACAGGGGAAAAACTGTTTTTT